This TCR beta chain derives from a study of human T cells and chemical hapten exposure. This CDR3 has 15 residues. V shed 2 bases and J shed 5 bases, with 15 bases lying between them. Per germline, CDR1 ENHRY and CDR2 SYGVKD. TCRdb passed the RACE reads through MiXCR, listing each CDR3 protein once. This table holds 95,000 to 150,000 distinct CDR3 sequences, around 13% found once. Time point: patch test 1, 2 weeks after DPC sensitization. Described treatment: therapeutic diphenylcyclopropenone sensitization with weekly scalp DPC. In its sample, this clonotype was seen many times. The J gene is TRBJ2-5, the V gene TRBV10-3; D is unclear. Sequenced material: whole blood, taken in connection with sensitization to the hapten diphenylcyclopropenone (DPC). The TCR comes from a man aged 18 to 30 with alopecia areata. Some clones in this sample may be carry-over from other donors' samples. Here the CDR3 DNA reads TGTGCCATCAGTGAGATACAACAGATGGGCGAGACCCAGTACTTC. The encoded protein is CAISEIQQMGETQYF.